This note documents a single T cell receptor beta chain sequence. What it binds is unknown. The CDR3 is 15 amino acids. V gave up 6 bases and J gave up 0 bases; unmatched junction bases: 5. Germline lookup yields CDR1 SGHRS and CDR2 YFSETQ. These data belong to a study of T cell responses to AZD1222 COVID-19 vaccine. Study findings and constraints: The study found vaccine-associated CD4 TCRs spanning spike, dominant at 160-218 and 743-854. Every sample of the repertoires postdated the peak T cell response. The study found Spike-specific TCR breadth and depth rose after two AZD1222 doses.

Method: immunoSEQ multiplex PCR; TCRdb's copy keeps in-frame clones and lacks some. The profile covers 110,000 or so clones, with 87% appearing a single time and around 4.4% taken by the ten largest. Analysis merged second doses at about 4 or about 12 weeks. This sequence joins TRBV5-1 and TRBJ2-7; 11 bases match TRBD2. Sequencing used peripheral blood, obtained 28 days after the second AZD1222 dose. This TCR was sampled from an adult who received the AZD1222 COVID-19 vaccine. The chain's CDR3 is CASNRLAGPSYEQYF. The CDR3 bases are TGCGCCAGCAATAGACTAGCGGGGCCCTCCTACGAGCAGTACTTC.